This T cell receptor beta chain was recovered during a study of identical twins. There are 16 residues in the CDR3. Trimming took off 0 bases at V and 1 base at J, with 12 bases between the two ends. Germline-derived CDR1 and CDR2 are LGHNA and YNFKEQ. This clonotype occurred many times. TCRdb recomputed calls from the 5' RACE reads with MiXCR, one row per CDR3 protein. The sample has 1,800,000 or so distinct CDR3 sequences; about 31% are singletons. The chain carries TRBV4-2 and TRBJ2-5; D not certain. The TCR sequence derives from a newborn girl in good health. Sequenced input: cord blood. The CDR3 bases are TGTGCCAGCAGCCAAGATTCGGTCGGCTCCCAAGAGACCCAGTACTTC. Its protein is CASSQDSVGSQETQYF.